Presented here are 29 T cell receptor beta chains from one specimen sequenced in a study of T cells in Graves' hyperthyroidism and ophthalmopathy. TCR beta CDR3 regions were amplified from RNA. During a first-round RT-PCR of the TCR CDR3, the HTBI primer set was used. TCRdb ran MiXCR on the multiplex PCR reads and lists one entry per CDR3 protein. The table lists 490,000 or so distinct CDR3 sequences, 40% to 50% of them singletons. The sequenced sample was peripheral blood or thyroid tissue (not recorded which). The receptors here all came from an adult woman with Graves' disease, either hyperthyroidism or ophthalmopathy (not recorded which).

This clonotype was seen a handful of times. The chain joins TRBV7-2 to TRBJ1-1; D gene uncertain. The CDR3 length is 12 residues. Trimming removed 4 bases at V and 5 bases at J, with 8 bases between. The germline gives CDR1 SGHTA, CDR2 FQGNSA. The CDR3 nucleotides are TGTGCCAGCAGCTGGGGAAGGACTGAAGCTTTCTTT. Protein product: CASSWGRTEAFF.

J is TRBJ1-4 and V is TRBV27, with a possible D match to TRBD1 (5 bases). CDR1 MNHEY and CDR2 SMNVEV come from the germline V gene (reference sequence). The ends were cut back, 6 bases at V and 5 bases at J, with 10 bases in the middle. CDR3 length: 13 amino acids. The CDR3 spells CASSYRDNEKLFF. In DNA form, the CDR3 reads TGTGCCAGCAGCTACCGGGACAATGAAAAACTGTTTTTT.

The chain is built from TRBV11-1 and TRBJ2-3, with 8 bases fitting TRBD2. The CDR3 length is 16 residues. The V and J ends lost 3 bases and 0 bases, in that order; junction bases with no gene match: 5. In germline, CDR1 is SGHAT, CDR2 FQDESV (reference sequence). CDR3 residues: CASSLSREGSTDTQYF. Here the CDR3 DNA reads TGTGCCAGCAGCTTGAGTCGGGAGGGTAGCACAGATACGCAGTATTTT.

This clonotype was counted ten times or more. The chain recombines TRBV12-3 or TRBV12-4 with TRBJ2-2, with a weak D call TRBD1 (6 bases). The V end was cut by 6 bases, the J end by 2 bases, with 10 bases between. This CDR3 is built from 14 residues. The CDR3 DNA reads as TGTGCCAGCAGCCCGGGACACAACACCGGGGAGCTGTTTTTT. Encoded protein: CASSPGHNTGELFF.

The CDR3 DNA sequence: TGCAGTGCTAGCAGGGGTCCCGGAAACACCATATATTTT. Its protein product is CSASRGPGNTIYF. The chain couples TRBV20-1 to TRBJ1-3; D possibly corresponds to TRBD1 (6 bases). CDR3 length: 13 amino acids. Trimming cost V 3 bases and J 4 bases, with 10 bases left between them. Germline assignment: CDR1 DFQATT and CDR2 SNEGSKA (reference sequence).

CDR3 coding DNA: TGCAGCGTTGTGCTGGGTTTCGAAAAACTGTTTTTT. Amino acid sequence: CSVVLGFEKLFF. J is TRBJ1-4 and V is TRBV29-1; D is ambiguous. CDR3 length: 12 residues. In germline, CDR1 is SQVTM, CDR2 ANQGSEA. Trimming removed 4 bases at V and 8 bases at J, with 11 bases between.

The CDR3 reads CASSLGPGTANYGYTF. CDR3 sequence (DNA): TGTGCCAGCAGCTTAGGCCCGGGGACGGCGAACTATGGCTACACCTTC. The rearrangement uses TRBV7-9 and TRBJ1-2, with TRBD1 as a possible D gene (5 bases). From germline, CDR1 is SEHNR and CDR2 FQNEAQ (reference sequence). V lost 1 base, J lost 2 bases, and 14 bases lay in between. This CDR3 contains 16 residues.

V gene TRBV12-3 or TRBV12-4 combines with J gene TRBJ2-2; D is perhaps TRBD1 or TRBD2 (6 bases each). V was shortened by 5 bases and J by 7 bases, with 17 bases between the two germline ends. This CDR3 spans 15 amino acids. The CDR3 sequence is CASSRGGPKIGELFF. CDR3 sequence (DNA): TGTGCCAGCAGTCGAGGGGGGCCTAAGATCGGGGAGCTGTTTTTT.

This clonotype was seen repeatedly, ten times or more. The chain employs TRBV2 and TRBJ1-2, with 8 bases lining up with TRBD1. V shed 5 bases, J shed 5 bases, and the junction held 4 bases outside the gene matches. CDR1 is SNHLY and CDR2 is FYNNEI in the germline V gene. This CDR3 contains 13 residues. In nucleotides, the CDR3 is TGTGCCAGCAGTCCGGGACAGGCGTATGGCTACACCTTC. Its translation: CASSPGQAYGYTF.

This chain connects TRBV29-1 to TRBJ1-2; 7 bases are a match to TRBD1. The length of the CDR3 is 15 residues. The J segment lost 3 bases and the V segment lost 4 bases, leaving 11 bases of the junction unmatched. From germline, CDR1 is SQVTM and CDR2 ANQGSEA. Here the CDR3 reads CSVAPLQGRDYGYTF. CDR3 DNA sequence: TGCAGCGTTGCCCCGTTACAGGGGAGGGACTATGGCTACACCTTC.

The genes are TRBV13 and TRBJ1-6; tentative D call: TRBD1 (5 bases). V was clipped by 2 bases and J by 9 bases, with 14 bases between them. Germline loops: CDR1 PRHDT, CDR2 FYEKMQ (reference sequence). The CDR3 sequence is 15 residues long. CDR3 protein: CASSLIGGPRSPLHF. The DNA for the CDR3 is TGTGCCAGCAGCTTAATTGGGGGACCTCGTTCACCCCTCCACTTT.

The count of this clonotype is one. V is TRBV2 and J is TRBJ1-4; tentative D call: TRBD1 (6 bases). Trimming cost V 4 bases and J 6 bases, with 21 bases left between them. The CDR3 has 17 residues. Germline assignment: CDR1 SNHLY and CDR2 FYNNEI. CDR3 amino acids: CASSVEAGESLYEKLFF. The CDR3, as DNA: TGTGCCAGCAGTGTAGAAGCAGGGGAATCGTTATATGAAAAACTGTTTTTT.

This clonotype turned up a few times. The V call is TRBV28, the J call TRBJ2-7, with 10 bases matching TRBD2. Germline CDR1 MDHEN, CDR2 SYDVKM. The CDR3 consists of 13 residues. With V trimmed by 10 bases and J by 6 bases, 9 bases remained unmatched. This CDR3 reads CANQREGSGEQYF. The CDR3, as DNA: TGTGCCAACCAGCGGGAGGGCTCAGGCGAGCAGTACTTC.

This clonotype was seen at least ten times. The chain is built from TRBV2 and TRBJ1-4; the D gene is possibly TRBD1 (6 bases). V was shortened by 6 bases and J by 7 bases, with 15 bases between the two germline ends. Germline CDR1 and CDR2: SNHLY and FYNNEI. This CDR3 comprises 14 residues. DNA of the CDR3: TGTGCCAGCAGCCGTGACAGGCCCGGTGAAAAACTGTTTTTT. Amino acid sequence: CASSRDRPGEKLFF.

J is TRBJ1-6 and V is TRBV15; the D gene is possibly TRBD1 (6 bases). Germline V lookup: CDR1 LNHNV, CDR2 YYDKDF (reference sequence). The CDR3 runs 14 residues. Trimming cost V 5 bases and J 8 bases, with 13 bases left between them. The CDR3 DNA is TGTGCCACCAGCCCCCGCAGGGGTGATTCACCCCTCCACTTT. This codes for CATSPRRGDSPLHF.

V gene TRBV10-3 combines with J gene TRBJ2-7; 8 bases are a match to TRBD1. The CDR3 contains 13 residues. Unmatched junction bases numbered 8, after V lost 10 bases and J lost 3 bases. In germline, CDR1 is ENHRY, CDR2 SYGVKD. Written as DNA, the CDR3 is TGTGCCAGCAGGCGGGGACAGGACTACGAGCAGTACTTC. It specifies CASRRGQDYEQYF.

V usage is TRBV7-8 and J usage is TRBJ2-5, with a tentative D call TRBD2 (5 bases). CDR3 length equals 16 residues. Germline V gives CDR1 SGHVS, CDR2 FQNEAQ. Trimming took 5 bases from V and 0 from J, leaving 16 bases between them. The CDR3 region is CASSRRPAADQETQYF. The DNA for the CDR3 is TGTGCCAGCAGCCGCCGACCAGCGGCAGACCAAGAGACCCAGTACTTC.

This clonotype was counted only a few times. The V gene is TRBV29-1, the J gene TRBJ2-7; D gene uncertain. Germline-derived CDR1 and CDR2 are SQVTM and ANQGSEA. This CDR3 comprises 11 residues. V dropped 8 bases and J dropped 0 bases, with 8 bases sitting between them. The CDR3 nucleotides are TGCAGCCTTTACAGCTCCTACGAGCAGTACTTC. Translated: CSLYSSYEQYF.

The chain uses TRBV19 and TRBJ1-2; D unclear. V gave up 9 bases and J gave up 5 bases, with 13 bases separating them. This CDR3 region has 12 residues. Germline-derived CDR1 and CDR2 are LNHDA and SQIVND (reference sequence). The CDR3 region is CASPPVGYGYTF. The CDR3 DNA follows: TGTGCCAGCCCCCCCGTTGGGTATGGCTACACCTTC.

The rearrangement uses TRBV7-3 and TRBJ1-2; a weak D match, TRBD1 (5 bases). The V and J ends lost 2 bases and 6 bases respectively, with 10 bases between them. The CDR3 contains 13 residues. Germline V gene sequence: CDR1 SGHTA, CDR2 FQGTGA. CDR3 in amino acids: CASSLSGDHGYTF. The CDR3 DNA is TGTGCCAGCAGCTTATCCGGGGACCATGGCTACACCTTC.

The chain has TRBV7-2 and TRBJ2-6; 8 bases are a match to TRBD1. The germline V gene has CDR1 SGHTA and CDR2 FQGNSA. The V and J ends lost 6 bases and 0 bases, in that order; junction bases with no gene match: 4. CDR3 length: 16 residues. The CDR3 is CASRAGTGSGANVLTF. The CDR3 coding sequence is TGTGCCAGCAGGGCCGGGACAGGCTCTGGGGCCAACGTCCTGACTTTC.

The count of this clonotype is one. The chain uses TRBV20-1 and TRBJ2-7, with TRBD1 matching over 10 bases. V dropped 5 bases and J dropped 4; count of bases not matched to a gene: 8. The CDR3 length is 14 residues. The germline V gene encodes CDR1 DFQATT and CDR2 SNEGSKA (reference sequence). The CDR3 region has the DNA TGCAGTGCTTATACCCGGGACAGGGGATACGAGCAGTACTTC. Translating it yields CSAYTRDRGYEQYF.

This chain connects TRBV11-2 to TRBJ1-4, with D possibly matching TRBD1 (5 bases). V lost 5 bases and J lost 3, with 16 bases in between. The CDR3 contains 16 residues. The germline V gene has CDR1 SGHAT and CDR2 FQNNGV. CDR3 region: CASSLQASGANEKLFF. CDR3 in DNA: TGTGCCAGCAGCCTACAGGCGTCGGGAGCTAATGAAAAACTGTTTTTT.

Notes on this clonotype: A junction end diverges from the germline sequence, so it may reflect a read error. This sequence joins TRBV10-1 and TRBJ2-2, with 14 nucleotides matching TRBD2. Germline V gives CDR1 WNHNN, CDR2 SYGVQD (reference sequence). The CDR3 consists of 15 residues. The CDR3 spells CVSSRLAGGNGELFF. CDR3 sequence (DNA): TGTGTCAGCAGCAGACTAGCGGGAGGGAACGGGGAGCTGTTTTTT.

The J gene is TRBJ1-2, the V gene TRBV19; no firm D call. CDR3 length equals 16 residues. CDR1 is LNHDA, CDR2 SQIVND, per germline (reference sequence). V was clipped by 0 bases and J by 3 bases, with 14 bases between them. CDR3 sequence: CASSIDLDGWDYGYTF. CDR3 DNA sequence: TGTGCCAGTAGTATAGATCTGGACGGCTGGGACTATGGCTACACCTTC.

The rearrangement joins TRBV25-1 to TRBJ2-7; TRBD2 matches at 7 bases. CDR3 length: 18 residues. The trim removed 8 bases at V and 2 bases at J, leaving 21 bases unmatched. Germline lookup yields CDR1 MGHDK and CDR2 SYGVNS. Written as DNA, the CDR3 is TGTGCCAGCCCTATTCGGGATTTTATTAGCGGGCTAACCTACGAGCAGTACTTC. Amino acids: CASPIRDFISGLTYEQYF.

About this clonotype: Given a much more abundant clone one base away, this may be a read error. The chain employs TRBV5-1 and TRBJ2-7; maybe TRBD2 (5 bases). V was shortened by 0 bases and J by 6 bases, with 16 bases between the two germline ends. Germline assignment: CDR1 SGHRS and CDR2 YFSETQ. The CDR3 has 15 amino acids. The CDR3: CASSLGLDSRGEQYF. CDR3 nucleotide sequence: TGCGCCAGCAGCTTGGGCCTCGATAGCCGGGGCGAGCAGTACTTC. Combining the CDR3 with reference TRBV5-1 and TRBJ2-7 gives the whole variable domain KAGVTQTPRYLIKTRGQQVTLSCSPISGHRSVSWYQQTPGQGLQFLFEYFSETQRNKGNFPGRFSGRQFSNSRSEMNVSTLELGDSALYLCASSLGLDSRGEQYFGPGTRLTVT.

The CDR3 region has the DNA TGCAGCGTTTCCAGGGTCGAAGCTTTCTTT. As protein: CSVSRVEAFF. The chain is built from TRBV29-1 and TRBJ1-1; weak D call: TRBD1 (5 bases). Trimming pared 5 bases from V and 8 bases from J, leaving 9 bases between. The CDR3 covers 10 residues. CDR1 and CDR2 (germline): SQVTM, ANQGSEA.

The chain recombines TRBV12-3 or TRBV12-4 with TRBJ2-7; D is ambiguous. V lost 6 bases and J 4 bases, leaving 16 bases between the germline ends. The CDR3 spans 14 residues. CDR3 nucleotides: TGTGCCAGCAGACGAGGACCGCCTGAGTACGAGCAGTACTTC. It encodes CASRRGPPEYEQYF.